Listed here are 24 T cell receptor beta chains from one sample, sequenced in a study of T cell responses to AZD1222 COVID-19 vaccine. Assay: immunoSEQ multiplex PCR; the TCRdb copy retains only in-frame clones and omits some. The data show around 130,000 clones, around 85% seen once. The sample consisted of peripheral blood, taken on day 0 of AZD1222 vaccination. The receptors were gathered from an adult in good health.

The J gene is TRBJ2-1, the V gene TRBV6-4, with 9 positions matching TRBD1. CDR1 is MRHNA, CDR2 SNTAGT, per germline. With 5 bases clipped from V and 6 bases from J, the junction kept 8 bases outside the gene matches. The CDR3 loop spans 15 amino acids. The CDR3 protein is CASSSPGQGVNEQFF. The CDR3 DNA reads TGTGCCAGCAGTTCTCCGGGACAGGGAGTCAATGAGCAGTTCTTC.

This clone is a singleton in its sample. The chain combines TRBV6-4 with TRBJ2-3; TRBD2 matches 9 bases. Germline lookup yields CDR1 MRHNA and CDR2 SNTAGT. The CDR3 extends over 16 amino acids. V gave up 3 bases and J gave up 1 base; unmatched junction bases: 5. CDR3 sequence reads: CASSDSASGGTDTQYF. CDR3 in DNA: TGTGCCAGCAGTGATTCGGCTAGCGGGGGCACAGATACGCAGTATTTT.

This rearrangement joins TRBV18 to TRBJ1-3, with TRBD1 as a possible D gene (5 bases). The length of the CDR3 is 16 residues. The V gene lost 3 bases and the J gene lost 0 bases, with 12 bases spanning the gap. Germline CDR1 reads KGHSH; CDR2 reads LQKENI. The CDR3 region is CASSPSPDSSGNTIYF. CDR3 nucleotides: TGTGCCAGCTCACCCTCCCCAGACAGCTCTGGAAACACCATATATTTT.

The chain uses TRBV4-2 and TRBJ2-3; 13 bases fit TRBD2. After removal of 8 bases from V and 5 bases from J, the junction contained 13 bases not matched to a gene. This CDR3 has 17 amino acids. Looked up from germline, CDR1 is LGHNA and CDR2 is YNFKEQ. The CDR3 DNA sequence: TGTGCCAGCCGTAAGGAGACTAGCGGGGGGTACGGAGATACGCAGTATTTT. Its protein is CASRKETSGGYGDTQYF.

The chain links TRBV29-1 to TRBJ2-7; possible D gene TRBD2, 5 bases. The CDR3 sequence is 13 residues long. The germline CDR1 and CDR2 sequences are SQVTM and ANQGSEA. Trimming pared 3 bases from V and 2 bases from J, leaving 11 bases between. This CDR3 is CSVDGNGAYEQYF. Here the CDR3 DNA reads TGCAGCGTTGATGGGAACGGGGCCTACGAGCAGTACTTC.

The rearrangement uses TRBV6-5 and TRBJ2-7; 8 bases agree with TRBD2. Germline V gene data show CDR1 as MNHEY and CDR2 as SVGAGI. The CDR3 totals 14 residues. The V segment lost 2 bases and the J segment 5 bases; nucleotides outside the gene matches: 5. The CDR3 is CASSYGLAGDEQYF. The CDR3 DNA reads TGTGCCAGCAGTTACGGACTAGCAGGAGACGAGCAGTACTTC.

This chain uses TRBV24-1 with TRBJ2-7; D is ambiguous. The CDR3 spans 14 residues. The V gene lost 8 bases and the J gene lost 6 bases, with 19 bases spanning the gap. Germline V gene data show CDR1 as KGHDR and CDR2 as SFDVKD. The CDR3 loop is CATKVPRVRFEQYF. Here the CDR3 DNA reads TGTGCCACCAAGGTCCCCCGGGTCCGTTTCGAGCAGTACTTC.

The chain employs TRBV6-4 and TRBJ2-1, with D hard to call. From germline, CDR1 is MRHNA and CDR2 SNTAGT. The CDR3 consists of 13 residues. V lost 5 bases and J lost 6, with 11 bases in between. CDR3: CASSRTPANEQFF. The CDR3 DNA sequence: TGTGCCAGCAGTCGCACCCCAGCCAATGAGCAGTTCTTC.

This clone was recorded only once. The rearrangement links TRBV19 to TRBJ2-4, with a tentative D call TRBD2 (5 bases). V lost 5 bases, J lost 1 base, and 12 bases lay in between. The germline V gene encodes CDR1 LNHDA and CDR2 SQIVND (reference sequence). The CDR3 is 15 amino acids. CDR3 residues: CASSRGGVAKNIQYF. The CDR3 DNA reads TGTGCCAGTAGTCGGGGTGGTGTTGCCAAAAACATTCAGTACTTC.

The chain recombines TRBV2 with TRBJ1-1; D gene uncertain. Germline CDR1 reads SNHLY; CDR2 reads FYNNEI. Between the trimmed V and J ends, which lost 10 bases and 5 bases, there was a span of 11 bases. The CDR3 length is 11 residues. The CDR3 sequence is CAILQRTEAFF. The DNA of the CDR3 is TGTGCCATCCTCCAGCGGACTGAAGCTTTCTTT.

The chain uses TRBV6-4 and TRBJ2-1; D call uncertain. From germline, CDR1 is MRHNA and CDR2 SNTAGT. This CDR3 comprises 11 residues. V lost 4 bases to trimming and J lost 12 bases, with 10 bases between them. Here the CDR3 DNA reads TGTGCCAGCAGTGTTGGCGAGGTGCAGTTCTTC. It specifies CASSVGEVQFF.

The chain has TRBV11-3 and TRBJ2-3; 8 bases line up with TRBD2. Germline trimming cut 6 bases from V and 0 bases from J; bases unmatched to any gene: 5. The CDR3 is 15 residues long. CDR1 SGHNT and CDR2 YENEEA come from the germline V gene. CDR3 sequence (DNA): TGTGCCAGCAGATTAACTAGCGGAAGCACAGATACGCAGTATTTT. Its translation is CASRLTSGSTDTQYF.

V usage is TRBV2 and J usage is TRBJ1-2; tentative D call: TRBD1 (5 bases). Trimming took off 3 bases at V and 2 bases at J, with 13 bases between the two ends. Germline assignment: CDR1 SNHLY and CDR2 FYNNEI. The CDR3 sequence is 15 residues long. The CDR3 sequence is CASSDQGTTNYGYTF. Written as DNA, the CDR3 is TGTGCCAGCAGTGATCAGGGAACTACCAACTATGGCTACACCTTC.

As DNA, the CDR3 is TGCGCCAGCAGCCCGAGCCACGAGCAGTACTTC. Its protein product is CASSPSHEQYF. The chain combines TRBV4-3 with TRBJ2-7; no clear D gene. This CDR3 spans 11 amino acids. Germline V gives CDR1 LGHNA, CDR2 YSLEER. With 4 bases removed from V and 5 bases from J, the gap between germline ends came to 6 bases.

J is TRBJ2-7 and V is TRBV7-9; 7 positions match TRBD1. CDR1 SEHNR and CDR2 FQNEAQ come from the germline V gene (reference sequence). The V segment lost 5 bases and the J segment 3 bases; nucleotides outside the gene matches: 10. The CDR3 spans 15 residues. The CDR3 DNA reads TGTGCCAGCAGCCCCCCCGGGACAGCCATCTACGAGCAGTACTTC. Translated: CASSPPGTAIYEQYF.

The gene calls are TRBV4-2 and TRBJ2-7; weak D call: TRBD2 (6 bases). This CDR3 contains 14 residues. CDR1 LGHNA and CDR2 YNFKEQ come from the germline V gene. Trimming shortened V by 0 bases and J by 6 bases, and 12 bases separated the two germline ends. The CDR3 DNA reads TGTGCCAGCAGCCAAGATGATGGAGGGCTCGAGCAGTACTTC. Its translation: CASSQDDGGLEQYF.

V usage is TRBV7-8 and J usage is TRBJ2-3; D possibly corresponds to TRBD2 (6 bases). The germline gives CDR1 SGHVS, CDR2 FQNEAQ. Deletions cut 5 bases from V and 0 bases from J, with 15 bases between. This CDR3 is 16 amino acids long. For the CDR3, the DNA is TGTGCCAGCAGCACCCGGGACTTGCCTAGCACAGATACGCAGTATTTT. Its translation: CASSTRDLPSTDTQYF.

The rearrangement links TRBV7-9 to TRBJ1-2; D is undetermined. Trimming stripped 5 bases from V and 2 bases from J, with 9 bases between. This CDR3 is built from 13 residues. Germline V CDR1 and CDR2: SEHNR, FQNEAQ (reference sequence). In DNA form, the CDR3 reads TGTGCCAGCAGCCCTTATGGAAACTATGGCTACACCTTC. This translates into CASSPYGNYGYTF.

V usage is TRBV27 and J usage is TRBJ2-2; the match to TRBD2 covers 11 bases. The CDR3 sequence is 16 residues long. J was trimmed by 6 bases and V by 5 bases; bases with no gene match: 8. CDR1 MNHEY and CDR2 SMNVEV come from the germline V gene (reference sequence). CDR3 amino acids: CASSHTSGSWAGELFF. CDR3 coding DNA: TGTGCCAGCAGTCACACTAGCGGGAGTTGGGCCGGGGAGCTGTTTTTT.

The chain joins TRBV3-1 (or the pseudogene TRBV3-2) to TRBJ1-1; D remains ambiguous. CDR1 is LGHDT and CDR2 is YNNKEL in the germline V gene (reference sequence). The CDR3 covers 14 residues. The V end was cut by 4 bases, the J end by 6 bases, with 15 bases between. The CDR3, as DNA: TGTGCCAGCAGCCGAGGTAAGGTCGGGGCTGAAGCTTTCTTT. Translating gives CASSRGKVGAEAFF.

This clone came up once. The genes are TRBV25-1 and TRBJ2-7, with a weak D call TRBD2 (5 bases). This CDR3 contains 15 residues. Trimming took off 8 bases at V and 1 base at J, with 18 bases between the two ends. CDR1 and CDR2 from the germline V gene are MGHDK and SYGVNS. CDR3 coding DNA: TGTGCCAGCGCGGGCTCATCCCCCGGATCCTACGAGCAGTACTTC. Residues: CASAGSSPGSYEQYF.

The chain links TRBV9 to TRBJ2-1; 11 nucleotides align to TRBD2. The CDR3 runs to 16 residues. Trimming removed 6 bases from V and 4 bases from J; junction bases left unmatched: 9. Germline loops: CDR1 SGDLS, CDR2 YYNGEE. CDR3 sequence (DNA): TGTGCCAGCACCAGGACTAGCGGGTTGGGGTACAATGAGCAGTTCTTC. Translating gives CASTRTSGLGYNEQFF.

The chain joins TRBV24-1 to TRBJ2-1, with 14 bases identical to TRBD2. The ends lost 3 bases at V and 10 bases at J; junction bases unmatched: 7. The germline V gene encodes CDR1 KGHDR and CDR2 SFDVKD. The CDR3 contains 16 residues. Here the CDR3 reads CATSDPGLAGGYEQFF. The DNA of the CDR3 is TGTGCCACCAGTGATCCAGGACTAGCGGGAGGTTACGAGCAGTTCTTC.

The V gene is TRBV4-1, the J gene TRBJ1-1; D ambiguous. The CDR3 contains 16 residues. The V end lost 1 base, the J end lost 1 base, and 13 bases lay between the germline ends. Looked up from germline, CDR1 is MGHRA and CDR2 is YSYEKL. The CDR3 DNA sequence: TGCGCCAGCAGCCAAGCCCCCGCCGGTCCGAACACTGAAGCTTTCTTT. This gives the protein CASSQAPAGPNTEAFF.